This T cell receptor beta chain originates from a study of early T cells in non-severe SARS-CoV-2 infection (dated by TCRdb to the early 2020s). With respect to the entire study: Because TCR sequencing relied on bulk RNA taken from unsorted whole blood, pairing of alpha and beta chains was not possible. Here is what the overall study found, with its caveats: VDJdb matching was skewed toward anti-spike CD8 responses and likely underestimated virus-specific expansions, missing private and CD4 specificities.

This clonotype was observed at least ten times. Its antigen is not yet known. Base qualities are not at hand, and no much larger clone is one base apart. This was a case-control study nested in a cohort of healthcare workers in London, UK, who had nasopharyngeal swab PCR tests and blood samples taken every week. Healthcare workers were recruited between 23 and 31 March 2020, during the week of the UK lockdown, and were followed weekly for up to roughly 16 weeks. The library was made by 5' RACE. These reads were obtained on a NextSeq 500. In the TCR library protocol, unique molecular identifiers were attached to individual cDNA molecules to correct for PCR bias and sequencing error. Sequencing covered both TCR alpha and beta chains, and within each sample the abundances of alpha and beta sequences were tightly co-correlated. The study's own analysis went as follows. V gene, J gene and CDR3 annotation of TCR sequences was performed with Decombinator V4. Expanded TCRs were defined as changing significantly between any two time points under a Poisson model with p below 0.0001. TCR abundances were normalised to the total number of TCRs sequenced in each sample and reported as counts per million. TRAV1-2 paired with TRAJ12, TRAJ20 or TRAJ33 defined MAIT TCRs, while TRAV10 paired with TRAJ18 defined iNKT TCRs. VDJdb, accessed 1 November 2021, was searched for CMV, EBV and SARS-CoV-2 annotated TCRs, excluding TCRs annotated for multiple antigens. TCRdb passed the public sequencing reads through fastp at Q25 and MiXCR, retaining productive beta sequences. Here each entry gathers all rows of one CDR3 protein and keeps the most common genes and DNA. The V and J calls come from TCRdb's annotation, not from the publication. The sample table lists more than 55,000 distinct CDR3 sequences, around 5.7% of them with a count of one. The ten largest clones take up about 3.6% of the sample.

CDR1 DFQATT and CDR2 SNEGSKA were looked up in the germline V gene (reference sequence). The V and J ends are trimmed by 6 bases and 2 bases, leaving 17 bases between them. The CDR3 spans 14 residues, from the cysteine through the phenylalanine. Only CDR3 DNA remains: 42 bases, in frame from the first base. Sequences were derived from whole blood, sampled at baseline. Recombination connected TRBV20-1 to TRBJ2-7; the D gene is perhaps TRBD2, from 5 matching bases. This receptor was identified in an adult who was a healthcare worker with PCR-confirmed SARS-CoV-2 infection or an uninfected control (not recorded which). The CDR3 here reads CSAVSVRRPYEQYF. The DNA reads as follows: TGCAGTGCCGTTAGCGTCCGGAGGCCCTACGAGCAGTACTTC.